The next 15 T cell receptor beta chains were all read from a single sample in a study of T cell responses to AZD1222 COVID-19 vaccine. Sequenced by immunoSEQ multiplex PCR; TCRdb stores in-frame clones only, minus some. The sample lists roughly 120,000 clones; about 87% were seen once. The source material was peripheral blood, sampled on day 0 of AZD1222 vaccination. These receptors all come from an adult in good health.

This chain links TRBV24-1 with TRBJ2-3; TRBD1 matches at 8 bases. Germline lookup yields CDR1 KGHDR and CDR2 SFDVKD. V dropped 5 bases and J dropped 4; count of bases not matched to a gene: 13. The CDR3 runs 17 residues. CDR3 amino acids: CATSANPGQAGSDTQYF. Here the CDR3 DNA reads TGTGCCACCAGTGCGAATCCGGGACAGGCTGGCTCAGATACGCAGTATTTT.

The chain uses TRBV5-8 and TRBJ2-7; no clear D gene. CDR3 length: 14 amino acids. Trimming cost V 4 bases and J 1 base, with 12 bases left between them. CDR1 is SGHTS, CDR2 YDEGEE, per germline. The CDR3 sequence is CASSPVLESYEQYF. CDR3 nucleotides: TGTGCCAGCAGCCCGGTATTGGAATCCTACGAGCAGTACTTC.

The chain couples TRBV5-6 to TRBJ1-2; 8 bases align to TRBD1. Germline CDR1 and CDR2: SGHDT and YYEEEE. The CDR3 has 14 amino acids. V gave up 4 bases and J gave up 0 bases; unmatched junction bases: 2. The CDR3 nucleotides read TGTGCCAGCAGCATGGGACAGGCTAACTATGGCTACACCTTC. It is translated as CASSMGQANYGYTF.

The rearrangement links TRBV28 to TRBJ2-7; 9 bases map to TRBD1. The germline gives CDR1 MDHEN, CDR2 SYDVKM. Trimming removed 6 bases from V and 5 bases from J; junction bases left unmatched: 11. The CDR3 sequence is 15 residues long. This chain's CDR3 is CASRTEQGAVNEQYF. The CDR3 DNA is TGTGCCAGCAGGACAGAACAGGGGGCGGTCAACGAGCAGTACTTC.

In its sample, this clone ranks as large. This specimen includes other DNA sequences encoding the same CDR3. This rearrangement joins TRBV19 to TRBJ1-5; D gene ambiguous. The germline V and J ends were trimmed by 6 bases and 1 base, with 4 bases remaining between them. This CDR3 contains 12 residues. Germline CDR1 LNHDA, CDR2 SQIVND (reference sequence). CDR3 sequence (DNA): TGTGCCAGTAGAGGGAGCAATCAGCCCCAGCATTTT. Its translation is CASRGSNQPQHF.

The chain combines TRBV27 with TRBJ1-2, with D hard to call. Trimming took 1 base from V and 2 from J, leaving 8 bases between them. CDR3 length: 14 residues. Germline loops: CDR1 MNHEY, CDR2 SMNVEV (reference sequence). This CDR3 is CASSLLPANYGYTF. The CDR3 DNA reads TGTGCCAGCAGTTTATTGCCAGCAAACTATGGCTACACCTTC.

Concerning this clone itself: Other DNA sequences in this sample translate to the same CDR3. V gene TRBV5-1 combines with J gene TRBJ1-1; D not certain. CDR1 SGHRS and CDR2 YFSETQ come from the germline V gene. Trimming pared 0 bases from V and 0 bases from J, leaving 18 bases between. The CDR3 is 18 residues long. The CDR3 DNA reads TGCGCCAGCAGCTTGGCCGGCCATGCAAGGGTCATGAACACTGAAGCTTTCTTT. It yields the protein CASSLAGHARVMNTEAFF. Filled out from reference TRBV5-1 and TRBJ1-1, the complete variable domain reads KAGVTQTPRYLIKTRGQQVTLSCSPISGHRSVSWYQQTPGQGLQFLFEYFSETQRNKGNFPGRFSGRQFSNSRSEMNVSTLELGDSALYLCASSLAGHARVMNTEAFFGQGTRLTVV.

The chain links TRBV9 to TRBJ2-1, with 11 nucleotides matching TRBD2. The V and J ends lost 4 bases and 5 bases, in that order; junction bases with no gene match: 8. This CDR3 is 16 amino acids long. The germline CDR1 and CDR2 sequences are SGDLS and YYNGEE. The chain's CDR3 is CASSPRALAGDNEQFF. The CDR3 nucleotides read TGTGCCAGCAGCCCCAGGGCACTAGCGGGGGACAATGAGCAGTTCTTC.

The chain has TRBV27 and TRBJ1-5; D gene unclear. This CDR3 has 15 residues. Germline V CDR1 and CDR2: MNHEY, SMNVEV (reference sequence). The V end lost 1 base, the J end lost 4 bases, and 11 bases lay between the germline ends. This CDR3 is CASSLYPGANQPQHF. In DNA form, the CDR3 reads TGTGCCAGCAGTTTATATCCAGGAGCGAATCAGCCCCAGCATTTT.

This rearrangement joins TRBV28 to TRBJ1-3; possibly TRBD1 for D (5 bases). V lost 6 bases and J 0 bases, leaving 15 bases between the germline ends. This CDR3 is 16 amino acids long. Germline loops: CDR1 MDHEN, CDR2 SYDVKM. In DNA, the CDR3 is TGTGCCAGCAGCTTCTCCAGGGCCCGCTCTGGAAACACCATATATTTT. Translation: CASSFSRARSGNTIYF.

The V and J genes are TRBV6-4 and TRBJ2-1; 9 nucleotides align to TRBD1. With 5 bases clipped from V and 2 bases from J, the junction kept 4 bases outside the gene matches. The germline gives CDR1 MRHNA, CDR2 SNTAGT. CDR3 length: 15 amino acids. CDR3 sequence (DNA): TGTGCCAGCAGTTCCGGGACAGGGCCCTACAATGAGCAGTTCTTC. Translating gives CASSSGTGPYNEQFF.

The V gene is TRBV11-1, the J gene TRBJ2-7; D ambiguous. The CDR3 has 12 residues. Germline values: CDR1 SGHAT, CDR2 FQDESV (reference sequence). The V gene lost 3 bases and the J gene lost 7 bases, with 10 bases spanning the gap. CDR3 bases: TGTGCCAGCAGCTTGGGCTCCTGGGAGCAGTACTTC. As protein: CASSLGSWEQYF.

The gene calls are TRBV7-2 and TRBJ2-2; D ambiguous. Trimming cost V 4 bases and J 3 bases, with 18 bases left between them. CDR1 and CDR2 (germline): SGHTA, FQGNSA. This CDR3 comprises 17 residues. This CDR3 reads CASSSWRTPSYTGELFF. CDR3 DNA: TGTGCCAGCAGCTCATGGAGAACACCTTCCTACACCGGGGAGCTGTTTTTT.

The V gene is TRBV12-5, the J gene TRBJ2-5; D is uncertain. CDR3 length equals 12 residues. CDR1 and CDR2 (germline): LGHNT, FRNRAP. V was pared by 2 bases and J by 9 bases, with 10 bases between. CDR3 protein: CASGLSPVAQYF. The DNA of the CDR3 is TGTGCTAGTGGTTTGTCACCGGTGGCCCAGTACTTC.

V usage is TRBV7-7 and J usage is TRBJ1-6; D gene ambiguous. Trimming cost V 5 bases and J 0 bases, with 14 bases left between them. The CDR3 runs 17 residues. Germline V CDR1 and CDR2: SSHAT, FNYEAQ (reference sequence). CDR3 nucleotide sequence: TGTGCCAGCAGCCAGCTGAGGTCTAGCTCCTATAATTCACCCCTCCACTTT. This encodes CASSQLRSSSYNSPLHF.